A selection of T cell receptor beta chains follows, all from one sample in a study of blood T cell repertoires in COVID-19. Assay used: immunoSEQ multiplex PCR; TCRdb lists only in-frame clones, some missing. There are about 230,000 clones in the sample; 83% occur only once, and around 7% lies in the top ten. Sequenced material: peripheral blood. The origin of the receptors is a woman between 50 and 59 years old with acute or convalescent COVID-19. The CDR3 runs from the conserved cysteine through the conserved F or W. D genes are given only for firm matches. The size field is filled for only some rows; it gives once, few, many or a size class.

TRBJ2-6 | . | TRBV20-1 | . | TGCAGTGCTAGTCTTGCGGGGTACGGGGCCAACGTCCTGACTTTC | CSASLAGYGANVLTF
TRBJ2-7 | few | TRBV7-2 | . | TGTGCCAGCAGCTTAGGCGGTAGCGACTACGAGCAGTACTTC | CASSLGGSDYEQYF
TRBJ2-7 | . | TRBV7-2 | . | TGTGCCAGCAGCACAACCCCCAGGTACGAGCAGTACTTC | CASSTTPRYEQYF
TRBJ1-1 | . | TRBV19 | TRBD1 | TGTGCCAGTAGGACAGGGGTTAATTGGATCGACACTGAAGCTTTCTTT | CASRTGVNWIDTEAFF
TRBJ2-1 | . | TRBV4-1 | TRBD2 | TGCGCCAGCAGCCAGGAAACGGGAGGGGTCTACAATGAGCAGTTCTTC | CASSQETGGVYNEQFF
TRBJ2-7 | . | TRBV4-1 | TRBD1 | TGCGCCAGCAGCCAAGAGTTTTACCGGGACAGCCCCTACGAGCAGTACTTC | CASSQEFYRDSPYEQYF
TRBJ1-5 | few | TRBV19 | . | TGTGCCAGTAGTATCCGCGGGACGGGCTATAGCAATCAGCCCCAGCATTTT | CASSIRGTGYSNQPQHF
TRBJ1-5 | few | TRBV18 | . | TGTGCCAGCTCACCCGTTAACTTAAAGAATCAGCCCCAGCATTTT | CASSPVNLKNQPQHF
TRBJ1-2 | . | TRBV5-5 | . | TGTGCCAGCAGCTACCGGGAGGACTATGGCTACACCTTC | CASSYREDYGYTF
TRBJ2-1 | . | TRBV28 | TRBD1 | TGTGCCAGCAGTTTAAGCCGAACAGGGGTCGGGCAGTTCTTC | CASSLSRTGVGQFF
TRBJ1-4 | . | TRBV11-2 | . | TGTGCCAGCAGCCCCGGGGGGGGCACAAATGAAAAACTGTTTTTT | CASSPGGGTNEKLFF
TRBJ1-4 | . | TRBV7-2 | TRBD1 | TGTGCCAGCAGCCCCCCGGGGACAGCGAATGAAAAACTGTTTTTT | CASSPPGTANEKLFF
TRBJ2-3 | . | TRBV3-1/TRBV3-2 | . | TGTGCCAGCAGCCAAGATCCTAGCCGCACAGATACGCAGTATTTT | CASSQDPSRTDTQYF
TRBJ2-1 | . | TRBV20-1 | . | TGCAGTGTGATGCGGAATGAGCAGTTCTTC | CSVMRNEQFF
TRBJ2-2 | . | TRBV7-3 | . | TGTGCCAGCAGCTTCGGGAGCAACACCGGGGAGCTGTTTTTT | CASSFGSNTGELFF
TRBJ1-1 | . | TRBV7-9 | . | TGTGCCAGCGCCCGGGAAAGCACTGAAGCTTTCTTT | CASARESTEAFF
TRBJ2-3 | . | TRBV14 | TRBD2 | TGTGCCAGCAGCCTCCAGCGGGGGAACACAGATACGCAGTATTTT | CASSLQRGNTDTQYF
TRBJ1-5 | . | TRBV6-5 | . | TGTGCCAGCAGTTACCTGGCAGATAGCAATCAGCCCCAGCATTTT | CASSYLADSNQPQHF
TRBJ1-4 | few | TRBV2 | . | TGTGCCAGCAGTGGTGCGGGGAGGTCTTCTGAAAAACTGTTTTTT | CASSGAGRSSEKLFF
TRBJ1-2 | . | TRBV20-1 | . | TGCAGTGCTAGAGATCGGGGAGGCTACACCTTC | CSARDRGGYTF
TRBJ1-4 | . | TRBV9 | . | TGTGCCAGCAGCGTAGACAGCCGCCCAACTAATGAAAAACTGTTTTTT | CASSVDSRPTNEKLFF
TRBJ1-5 | . | TRBV4-2 | . | TGTGCCAGCAGCCCGACAGGTGCTCAGCCCCAGCATTTT | CASSPTGAQPQHF
TRBJ1-2 | . | TRBV6-5 | TRBD1 | TGTGCCAGCAGTTCCACCACAGGGGAAAACACCTTC | CASSSTTGENTF
TRBJ1-6 | . | TRBV6-5 | . | TGTGCCAGCAGTAGCTCATCCAGGGGTCGATCACCCCTCCACTTT | CASSSSSRGRSPLHF
TRBJ2-2 | . | TRBV14 | . | TGTGCCAGCAGCCAAGAACTAGCTTCTATGACCGGGGAGCTGTTTTTT | CASSQELASMTGELFF
TRBJ2-3 | . | TRBV12-5 | . | TGTGCTAGTGGTTTGGTACTCCATAAGCCGACAGATACGCAGTATTTT | CASGLVLHKPTDTQYF
TRBJ1-6 | . | TRBV7-8 | TRBD1 | TGTGCCAGCAGCCCCGACAGGGGGTTTTCACCCCTCCACTTT | CASSPDRGFSPLHF
TRBJ1-5 | . | TRBV6-1 | . | TGTGCCAGCAGTGAAGCGCCAGGCAATCAGCCCCAGCATTTT | CASSEAPGNQPQHF
TRBJ2-2 | . | TRBV30 | TRBD1 | TGTGCCTGGAGTAGTGGACAGGGGGCCACCGGGGAGCTGTTTTTT | CAWSSGQGATGELFF
TRBJ2-7 | . | TRBV4-1 | . | TGCGCCAGCAGCCAACTCCGGTTAAGCTCCTACGAGCAGTACTTC | CASSQLRLSSYEQYF
TRBJ1-3 | few | TRBV20-1 | . | TGCAGTGCTAGTGGTCGGGTTGGAAACACCATATATTTT | CSASGRVGNTIYF
TRBJ2-3 | . | TRBV21-1 | . | TGTGCCAGCAGCAAAACTTACACTAGCGGGGGTACCACAGATACGCAGTATTTT | CASSKTYTSGGTTDTQYF
TRBJ2-1 | . | TRBV11-2 | TRBD2 | TGTGCCAGCAGCTCTAGCGGGGCCTACAATGAGCAGTTCTTC | CASSSSGAYNEQFF
TRBJ2-5 | . | TRBV5-1 | TRBD1 | TGCGCCAGCAGTAGGGACAGGGAGACCCAGTACTTC | CASSRDRETQYF
TRBJ2-3 | . | TRBV13 | TRBD2 | TGTGCCAGCAGCATAGAGGGACTAGCGGGAGACGGCACAGATACGCAGTATTTT | CASSIEGLAGDGTDTQYF
TRBJ2-1 | . | TRBV27 | TRBD2 | TGTGCCAGCAAAACTAGCGGGGAACACAATGAGCAGTTCTTC | CASKTSGEHNEQFF
TRBJ2-7 | . | TRBV29-1 | TRBD2 | TGCAGCGTTGCCAACGTAGCGGGAGGTCTTGACGAGCAGTACTTC | CSVANVAGGLDEQYF
TRBJ1-2 | . | TRBV5-1 | . | TGCGCCAGCAGCCTGGGCCAGGGCCCCCTCGGCTACACCTTC | CASSLGQGPLGYTF
TRBJ1-3 | . | TRBV25-1 | TRBD1 | TGTGCCAGCAGTGAGTTCGGGACAGGGGATGTAGGCACCATATATTTT | CASSEFGTGDVGTIYF
TRBJ1-4 | . | TRBV28 | . | TGTGCCAGCAGTTCCTGGACACCAGCAACTAATGAAAAACTGTTTTTT | CASSSWTPATNEKLFF
TRBJ2-6 | . | TRBV28 | TRBD1 | TGTGCCAGCAGTACCGACAGGGGGCCCTCTGGGGCCAACGTCCTGACTTTC | CASSTDRGPSGANVLTF
TRBJ1-2 | . | TRBV7-9 | TRBD1 | TGTGCCAGCAGCTTCGGGGACAGTGGCTATGGCTACACCTTC | CASSFGDSGYGYTF
TRBJ2-3 | . | TRBV19 | TRBD2 | TGTGCCAGTAATGGCGGGGGAGATACGCAGTATTTT | CASNGGGDTQYF
TRBJ1-2 | once | TRBV19 | . | TGTGCCAGTAGTCCAGACACTGACCCAGGCTATGGCTACACCTTC | CASSPDTDPGYGYTF
TRBJ2-7 | many | TRBV11-1 | . | TGTGCCAGCAGCTTAGCGGGGGGACACGAGCAGTACTTC | CASSLAGGHEQYF
TRBJ1-5 | few | TRBV4-1 | TRBD1 | TGCGCCAGCAGCCAAGATTTGATTTACAGGGGTAGTCAGCCCCAGCATTTT | CASSQDLIYRGSQPQHF
TRBJ2-3 | . | TRBV4-1 | . | TGCGCCAGCAGCCGAGTTCAGGGATTCACAGATACGCAGTATTTT | CASSRVQGFTDTQYF
TRBJ2-1 | . | TRBV24-1 | TRBD2 | TGTGCCACCGAGAATTCCGGGAGGGCGGGGAATGAGCAGTTCTTC | CATENSGRAGNEQFF
TRBJ1-4 | once | TRBV11-2 | TRBD1 | TGTGCCAGCAGTCCGGGACAGGGGAAGAATGAAAAACTGTTTTTT | CASSPGQGKNEKLFF
TRBJ1-5 | few | TRBV10-2 | TRBD1 | TGCGCCAGCGGGGACAGGCAGAATCAGCCCCAGCATTTT | CASGDRQNQPQHF
TRBJ2-1 | . | TRBV20-1 | . | TGCAGTGCTATAGTGTGGAATGAGCAGTTCTTC | CSAIVWNEQFF
TRBJ1-5 | . | TRBV2 | . | TGTGCCAGCAAGTTGGAGTACGGTCAGCCCCAGCATTTT | CASKLEYGQPQHF
TRBJ1-5 | . | TRBV15 | . | TGTGCCACCAGGTTAGGGATTAAGGGGAATCAGCCCCAGCATTTT | CATRLGIKGNQPQHF
TRBJ2-3 | . | TRBV7-9 | TRBD2 | TGTGCCAGCAGGTACGGCGGGAGAAGGTTCGGTCGTGGCACAGATACGCAGTATTTT | CASRYGGRRFGRGTDTQYF
TRBJ2-5 | . | TRBV7-2 | TRBD1 | TGTGCCAGCAACTTTGGGGACAGGGATGTAGAGACCCAGTACTTC | CASNFGDRDVETQYF